The 9 T cell receptor beta chains given below trace back to one sample, sequenced in a study of T cells after yellow fever vaccination. TCRdb re-derived calls from the 5' RACE reads in MiXCR, one entry per CDR3 protein. The sample yields 250,000 to 400,000 distinct CDR3 sequences, over 3.5% seen once. The material sequenced was PBMCs, taken 15 days after the yellow fever booster vaccination. These receptors were taken from a young man who received the YFV17D yellow fever vaccine.

Many counts were recorded for this clonotype. The chain joins TRBV7-9 to TRBJ1-5; no clear D gene. The V gene's germline CDR1 is SEHNR and CDR2 FQNEAQ (reference sequence). The CDR3 length is 12 residues. V lost 5 bases and J 5 bases, leaving 7 bases between the germline ends. Written as DNA, the CDR3 is TGTGCCAGCAGCCCGCCCGATCAGCCCCAGCATTTT. Amino acids: CASSPPDQPQHF.

This clonotype was detected only a few times. This sequence joins TRBV20-1 and TRBJ1-1; D call uncertain. V lost 1 base and J lost 4, with 4 bases in between. Per the germline V gene, CDR1 is DFQATT and CDR2 is SNEGSKA (reference sequence). The CDR3 runs 11 residues. The DNA of the CDR3 is TGCAGTGCTAGAGCTGGCACTGAAGCTTTCTTT. This codes for CSARAGTEAFF.

Many counts were recorded for this clonotype. V gene TRBV20-1 combines with J gene TRBJ2-7; TRBD1 might be the D (5 bases). The V end was cut by 4 bases, the J end by 6 bases, with 19 bases between. CDR1 and CDR2 from the germline V gene are DFQATT and SNEGSKA (reference sequence). The CDR3 runs 14 residues. CDR3 sequence reads: CSAITGPLSGEQYV. As DNA, the CDR3 is TGCAGTGCTATAACAGGTCCGCTTTCGGGCGAGCAGTACGTC.

The gene calls are TRBV5-1 and TRBJ1-3; 9 nucleotides match TRBD1. The germline gives CDR1 SGHRS, CDR2 YFSETQ. Trimming removed 4 bases from V and 0 bases from J; junction bases left unmatched: 8. The CDR3 is 17 residues long. The CDR3 DNA reads as TGCGCCAGCAGCCGGATGGGACAGGGAGCCTCTGGAAACACCATATATTTT. This codes for CASSRMGQGASGNTIYF. The full variable domain, in which reference TRBV5-1 and TRBJ1-3 provide the parts outside the CDR3, is KAGVTQTPRYLIKTRGQQVTLSCSPISGHRSVSWYQQTPGQGLQFLFEYFSETQRNKGNFPGRFSGRQFSNSRSEMNVSTLELGDSALYLCASSRMGQGASGNTIYFGEGSWLTVV.

This rearrangement joins TRBV3-1 to TRBJ1-6; TRBD1 matches 7 bases. CDR3 size: 16 residues. With V trimmed by 5 bases and J by 7 bases, 11 bases remained unmatched. From germline, CDR1 is LGHDT and CDR2 YNNKEL (reference sequence). The CDR3 region is CASSSRDRRTNSPLHF. Here the CDR3 DNA reads TGTGCCAGCAGCTCCCGGGACAGAAGGACGAATTCACCCCTCCACTTT.

The V and J genes are TRBV5-1 and TRBJ1-6; no definite D call. The CDR3 totals 14 residues. V was pared by 4 bases and J by 6 bases, with 11 bases between. Germline V gene lookup returns CDR1 SGHRS and CDR2 YFSETQ. The CDR3 bases are TGCGCCAGCAGCCAAAGGACGGGTAATTCACCCCTCCACTTT. It specifies CASSQRTGNSPLHF.

CDR3 amino acids: CASSLEGPRDEAFF. Written as DNA, the CDR3 is TGCGCCAGCAGCTTGGAGGGGCCCCGGGATGAAGCTTTCTTT. The chain carries TRBV5-1 and TRBJ1-1; a weak D match, TRBD1 (5 bases). The CDR3 consists of 14 residues. With 0 bases removed from V and 7 bases from J, the gap between germline ends came to 13 bases. The germline V gene encodes CDR1 SGHRS and CDR2 YFSETQ.

This clonotype was found many times. This chain connects TRBV6-8 to TRBJ2-2; D may be TRBD1 (6 bases). V was shortened by 5 bases and J by 9 bases, with 16 bases between the two germline ends. Germline assignment: CDR1 MNHGY and CDR2 SAAAGT. The CDR3 contains 14 residues. Written as DNA, the CDR3 is TGTGCCAGCAGTATACAGGGTTCCGACCGGGAGCTGTTTTTT. It is translated as CASSIQGSDRELFF.

The chain employs TRBV4-1 and TRBJ1-2, with a weak D call TRBD1 (5 bases). Deletions cut 4 bases from V and 3 bases from J, with 15 bases between. Germline V gives CDR1 MGHRA, CDR2 YSYEKL. This CDR3 contains 15 residues. The DNA for the CDR3 is TGCGCCAGCAGCCGCTCGGGGGGGAGGGACTATGGCTACACCTTC. Residues: CASSRSGGRDYGYTF.